This passage covers 8 T cell receptor beta chains from one sample sequenced in a study of CD8+ T cells in alopecia areata. This sample's treatment: oral pan-JAK inhibitor, 5-10 mg twice daily. Following extraction, RNA underwent reverse transcription to cDNA, which served as the sequencing template. Sequencing used immunoSEQ multiplex PCR; TCRdb keeps in-frame clones, though not all of them. The data contain roughly 140,000 clones, roughly 82% of them singletons. The sequenced sample was CD8+ T cells sorted from blood, obtained at week 4, from a patient treated with tofacitinib. The receptors stem from a human donor with alopecia areata.

The genes are TRBV4-3 and TRBJ2-3, with D tentatively TRBD1 (5 bases). Germline-derived CDR1 and CDR2 are LGHNA and YSLEER. CDR3 size: 16 residues. Trimming shortened V by 0 bases and J by 2 bases, and 12 bases separated the two germline ends. DNA of the CDR3: TGCGCCAGCAGCCAAGAGGGGCCCCGACTCACAGATACGCAGTATTTT. The encoded protein is CASSQEGPRLTDTQYF.

The J gene is TRBJ2-7, the V gene TRBV4-1; the D call may be TRBD1 or TRBD2 (5 bases each). Germline lookup yields CDR1 MGHRA and CDR2 YSYEKL. V lost 2 bases and J lost 0, with 14 bases in between. The CDR3 spans 16 residues. CDR3 residues: CASSQRPGLNSYEQYF. For the CDR3, the DNA is TGCGCCAGCAGCCAAAGGCCGGGGCTCAACTCCTACGAGCAGTACTTC.

The chain's CDR3 is CAISEGLAGSNTGELFF. The CDR3 DNA follows: TGTGCCATCAGTGAGGGACTAGCGGGGTCGAACACCGGGGAGCTGTTTTTT. The chain has TRBV10-3 and TRBJ2-2, with 12 nucleotides matching TRBD2. Losses at the gene ends were 2 bases for V and 0 bases for J; bases not matched to a gene: 1. Germline assignment: CDR1 ENHRY and CDR2 SYGVKD. The CDR3 runs 17 residues.

This clone is classed as medium-sized. The chain carries TRBV6-6 and TRBJ1-6; no firm D call. This CDR3 comprises 11 residues. Germline assignment: CDR1 MNHNY and CDR2 SVGAGI (reference sequence). V shed 5 bases and J shed 11 bases, with 7 bases lying between them. Here the CDR3 DNA reads TGTGCCAGCAGTAACCGGGCACCCCTCCACTTT. This gives the protein CASSNRAPLHF.

J is TRBJ2-3 and V is TRBV6-5; D not resolved. The CDR3 is 13 residues long. V was clipped by 9 bases and J by 2 bases, with 12 bases between them. Per germline, CDR1 MNHEY and CDR2 SVGAGI. The CDR3 DNA reads as TGTGCCAGGACTGCGCCTAACACAGATACGCAGTATTTT. As protein: CARTAPNTDTQYF.

This clone showed up just a few times. The rearrangement joins TRBV6-6 to TRBJ2-5; D is undetermined. Germline loops: CDR1 MNHNY, CDR2 SVGAGI (reference sequence). The CDR3 length is 12 residues. Trimming removed 10 bases at V and 5 bases at J, with 14 bases between. The CDR3 reads CATLTTMETQYF. In nucleotides, the CDR3 is TGTGCCACTCTAACTACGATGGAGACCCAGTACTTC.

CDR3 nucleotide sequence: TGTGCCACCGCGATTTGGAGCCTAAGTGGCTATAGCAATCAGCCCCAGCATTTT. Translated: CATAIWSLSGYSNQPQHF. The V call is TRBV19, the J call TRBJ1-5, with D unclear. Germline V gene lookup returns CDR1 LNHDA and CDR2 SQIVND (reference sequence). V lost 10 bases, J lost 0 bases, and 25 bases lay in between. The CDR3 loop spans 18 amino acids.

This clone was found a few times. The chain recombines TRBV7-9 with TRBJ1-1; D not resolved. Germline V CDR1 and CDR2: SEHNR, FQNEAQ (reference sequence). Trimming left V 1 base short and J 1 base short, with 7 bases between. The CDR3 loop spans 14 amino acids. The CDR3 DNA sequence: TGTGCCAGCAGCTTAGTTCTGGCGAACACTGAAGCTTTCTTT. Encoded protein: CASSLVLANTEAFF.